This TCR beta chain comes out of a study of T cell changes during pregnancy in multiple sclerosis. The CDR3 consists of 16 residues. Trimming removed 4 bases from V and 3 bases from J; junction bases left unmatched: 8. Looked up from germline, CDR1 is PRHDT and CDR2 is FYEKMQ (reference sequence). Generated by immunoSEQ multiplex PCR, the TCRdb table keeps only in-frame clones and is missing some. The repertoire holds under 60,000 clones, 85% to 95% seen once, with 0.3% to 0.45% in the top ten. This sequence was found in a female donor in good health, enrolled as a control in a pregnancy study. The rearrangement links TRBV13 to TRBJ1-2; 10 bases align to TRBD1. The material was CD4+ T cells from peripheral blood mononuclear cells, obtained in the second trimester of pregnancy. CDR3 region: CASSSLSGTGDYGYTF. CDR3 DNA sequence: TGTGCCAGCAGCTCCCTATCCGGGACAGGGGACTATGGCTACACCTTC.